The clone carrying this T cell receptor beta chain is classed as large. Its antigen is still unknown. This record belongs to a study of circulating CD8 cells and anti-PD-1 response in melanoma. Study-level points and caveats: Clonotype sharing was highest between DPOS and TIGIT subsets. Peptide assays on expanded sorted subsets replaced tumor-based reactivity testing.

The QIAseq Immune Repertoire TCR panel built the libraries from roughly 15 ng of total RNA. TCRdb reprocessed the reads with MiXCR, giving one entry per CDR3 protein. The table has approximately 680 distinct CDR3 sequences, about 6.4% seen once; the top ten hold approximately 20%. Four subsets defined by PD-1 and/or TIGIT were sorted from live CD3+CD8+TCRalphabeta+ cells. Germline CDR1 is MDHEN and CDR2 is SYDVKM. The CDR3 consists of 11 residues. V lost 10 bases to trimming and J lost 8 bases, with 14 bases between them. The chain links TRBV28 to TRBJ1-1, with D unclear. This TCR was sampled from a human donor with melanoma. The sample here was CD8+ T cells from PBMCs, taken at baseline or after one month of anti-PD-1 therapy (not recorded which). CDR3 DNA: TGTGCCACCCAGCTGTACGGGGAAGCTTTCTTT. It is translated as CATQLYGEAFF.